The 32 T cell receptor beta chains listed next were all sequenced from one sample in a study of cytomegalovirus exposure and HLA in healthy donors. In the PCR, 60 Vbeta and 13 Jbeta primers were used. TCRdb's table, derived via immunoSEQ multiplex PCR, lists solely in-frame clones and lacks some. The data hold about 150,000 clones, with roughly 80% observed a single time. The sequencing input was PBMCs. The receptor source for this set is a man aged 25 to 45 in good health and CMV-seropositive.

This CDR3 reads CAISDRGNSPLHF. The CDR3 nucleotides read TGTGCCATCAGTGACAGGGGGAATTCACCCCTCCACTTT. This sequence joins TRBV10-3 and TRBJ1-6; 7 bases match TRBD1. The V gene's germline CDR1 is ENHRY and CDR2 SYGVKD. V lost 3 bases to trimming and J lost 7 bases; unmatched junction nucleotides: 0. There are 13 residues in the CDR3.

The chain has TRBV28 and TRBJ1-4; D gene ambiguous. Per the germline V gene, CDR1 is MDHEN and CDR2 is SYDVKM. The CDR3 covers 13 residues. V lost 8 bases and J 8 bases, leaving 15 bases between the germline ends. In DNA, the CDR3 is TGTGCCAGCTCTTTTCCGGAAGCGGAAAAACTGTTTTTT. Protein: CASSFPEAEKLFF.

This sequence joins TRBV29-1 and TRBJ1-1, with no clear D. The V end was cut by 6 bases, the J end by 3 bases, with 17 bases between. The CDR3 has 14 amino acids. Germline CDR1 is SQVTM and CDR2 is ANQGSEA. The CDR3 loop reads CSVAGLLMDTEAFF. As DNA, the CDR3 is TGCAGCGTAGCGGGCCTCCTGATGGACACTGAAGCTTTCTTT.

The chain recombines TRBV28 with TRBJ1-1; D is perhaps TRBD1 (6 bases). The CDR3 is 14 amino acids. Trimming removed 4 bases at V and 1 base at J, with 10 bases between. The germline V gene encodes CDR1 MDHEN and CDR2 SYDVKM. In nucleotides, the CDR3 is TGTGCCAGCAGTTCGTGGGGACAGAACACTGAAGCTTTCTTT. Protein: CASSSWGQNTEAFF.

This clone was detected only a few times. This chain connects TRBV6-5 to TRBJ2-1; 12 bases fit TRBD2. Trimming took 5 bases from V and 6 from J; bases not matched to a gene: 5. The CDR3 runs to 15 residues. Germline V lookup: CDR1 MNHEY, CDR2 SVGAGI. In DNA form, the CDR3 reads TGTGCCAGCAGTCCTCTAGCGGGAGGGAGCAATGAGCAGTTCTTC. Amino acids: CASSPLAGGSNEQFF.

The genes are TRBV5-6 and TRBJ2-7; 10 nucleotides line up with TRBD2. Germline CDR1 and CDR2: SGHDT and YYEEEE. Trimming removed 3 bases from V and 4 bases from J; junction bases left unmatched: 10. This CDR3 region has 16 residues. Here the CDR3 reads CASSSLRGTSVYEQYF. In DNA form, the CDR3 reads TGTGCCAGCAGCTCGTTGAGGGGGACTAGCGTGTACGAGCAGTACTTC.

The chain joins TRBV2 to TRBJ2-7; D gene unclear. The CDR3 consists of 12 residues. Germline V lookup: CDR1 SNHLY, CDR2 FYNNEI. V lost 6 bases to trimming and J lost 4 bases, with 10 bases between them. The CDR3 nucleotides are TGTGCCAGCAGCGGCGAGACATACGAGCAGTACTTC. Amino acids: CASSGETYEQYF.

The chain combines TRBV6-5 with TRBJ2-7; 9 bases line up with TRBD1. The CDR3 is made up of 15 amino acids. Looked up from germline, CDR1 is MNHEY and CDR2 is SVGAGI. V shed 7 bases, J shed 0 bases, and the junction held 7 bases outside the gene matches. DNA for the CDR3: TGTGCCAGCACCCCCGCGGGACAGGGCTCCTACGAGCAGTACTTC. It encodes CASTPAGQGSYEQYF.

The chain recombines TRBV5-6 with TRBJ2-3, with D perhaps matching TRBD1 (5 bases). CDR1 SGHDT and CDR2 YYEEEE come from the germline V gene. The CDR3 covers 16 residues. The V gene lost 1 base and the J gene lost 1 base, with 13 bases spanning the gap. CDR3 in amino acids: CASSLLGARGTDTQYF. The CDR3 DNA is TGTGCCAGCAGCTTGCTTGGGGCGCGAGGCACAGATACGCAGTATTTT.

V and J are TRBV27 and TRBJ1-1, with 11 bases aligning to TRBD1. The germline gives CDR1 MNHEY, CDR2 SMNVEV (reference sequence). V shed 2 bases and J 3 bases; nucleotides not matched to a gene: 5. The CDR3 contains 16 residues. The CDR3 protein is CASSLGGQGGYTEAFF. The CDR3 coding sequence is TGTGCCAGCAGTTTAGGGGGACAGGGGGGCTACACTGAAGCTTTCTTT.

This CDR3 reads CASRTGPEQFF. The CDR3 DNA is TGTGCCAGCAGGACAGGGCCTGAGCAGTTCTTC. This chain uses TRBV2 with TRBJ2-1; 7 bases map to TRBD1. Germline V gene lookup returns CDR1 SNHLY and CDR2 FYNNEI. V was clipped by 6 bases and J by 9 bases; unmatched bases: 2. This CDR3 has 11 residues.

This rearrangement joins TRBV19 to TRBJ2-7; 10 nucleotides align to TRBD2. Germline CDR1 and CDR2: LNHDA and SQIVND (reference sequence). Trimming removed 0 bases from V and 1 base from J; junction bases left unmatched: 0. This CDR3 is 15 amino acids long. DNA for the CDR3: TGTGCCAGTAGTATAGAACTAGCGGGATCCTACGAGCAGTACTTC. It specifies CASSIELAGSYEQYF.

This rearrangement joins TRBV9 to TRBJ2-2; possibly TRBD1 for D (5 bases). Per the germline V gene, CDR1 is SGDLS and CDR2 is YYNGEE. V lost 0 bases to trimming and J lost 4 bases, with 13 bases between them. The CDR3 sequence is 16 residues long. CDR3 residues: CASSVVSGYGTGELFF. In DNA, the CDR3 is TGTGCCAGCAGCGTAGTTTCAGGGTACGGCACCGGGGAGCTGTTTTTT.

The count of this clone is one. This chain links TRBV5-1 with TRBJ1-1, with a possible D match to TRBD1 (5 bases). This CDR3 is 15 amino acids long. V was pared by 2 bases and J by 4 bases, with 15 bases between. Germline loops: CDR1 SGHRS, CDR2 YFSETQ. Here the CDR3 reads CASSFDQGVGTEAFF. CDR3 bases: TGCGCCAGCAGCTTCGACCAAGGGGTGGGCACTGAAGCTTTCTTT.

The chain employs TRBV6-5 and TRBJ2-7; 9 bases map to TRBD1. CDR1 is MNHEY and CDR2 is SVGAGI in the germline V gene. The CDR3 consists of 15 residues. Trimming removed 4 bases from V and 2 bases from J; junction bases left unmatched: 6. CDR3 nucleotides: TGTGCCAGCAGTTTCTCGACAGGGGGGACCTACGAGCAGTACTTC. Translated: CASSFSTGGTYEQYF.

The chain is built from TRBV11-1 and TRBJ2-7; TRBD1 matches 8 bases. V was pared by 5 bases and J by 4 bases, with 4 bases of the junction left unmatched. Per germline, CDR1 SGHAT and CDR2 FQDESV (reference sequence). CDR3 length: 13 residues. CDR3 DNA: TGTGCCAGCAGCATGGGACAGGTTTACGAGCAGTACTTC. Its translation is CASSMGQVYEQYF.

This chain uses TRBV28 with TRBJ2-7, with TRBD1 identical over 8 bases. Germline V gene data show CDR1 as MDHEN and CDR2 as SYDVKM. There are 13 residues in the CDR3. V trimming: 8 bases; J trimming: 3 bases; junction bases outside the gene matches: 6. The CDR3 DNA follows: TGTGCCAGCGCCACAGGGGGTGTCTACGAGCAGTACTTC. It specifies CASATGGVYEQYF.

This clone has only one observation. This chain uses TRBV5-1 with TRBJ2-1; 8 nucleotides agree with TRBD1. V shed 0 bases, J shed 1 base, and the junction held 0 bases outside the gene matches. This CDR3 has 15 residues. Per the germline V gene, CDR1 is SGHRS and CDR2 is YFSETQ. CDR3 in amino acids: CASSLDRGSYNEQFF. The CDR3 nucleotides read TGCGCCAGCAGCTTGGACAGGGGGTCCTACAATGAGCAGTTCTTC.

In DNA form, the CDR3 reads TGCAGCGTTGAAGGGGCAGAAGAGACCCAGTACTTC. Translated, it gives CSVEGAEETQYF. The rearrangement joins TRBV29-1 to TRBJ2-5; D is ambiguous. The length of the CDR3 is 12 residues. Germline CDR1 SQVTM, CDR2 ANQGSEA. Between the trimmed V and J ends, which lost 1 base and 3 bases, there was a span of 6 bases.

The CDR3 DNA reads as TGTGCCAGCAGTGACTCTAGTGAAGGGGCGCAGTATTTT. Its translation is CASSDSSEGAQYF. The chain joins TRBV6-4 to TRBJ2-3; TRBD1 might be the D (5 bases). This CDR3 is 13 amino acids long. V lost 0 bases and J lost 10, with 11 bases in between. Germline assignment: CDR1 MRHNA and CDR2 SNTAGT.

This chain links TRBV19 with TRBJ2-2, with D perhaps TRBD1 (6 bases). The CDR3 runs to 13 residues. Germline-derived CDR1 and CDR2 are LNHDA and SQIVND (reference sequence). With 11 bases removed from V and 0 bases from J, the gap between germline ends came to 10 bases. CDR3 sequence: CAAGTPNTGELFF. The CDR3 DNA follows: TGTGCCGCCGGGACACCGAACACCGGGGAGCTGTTTTTT.

The chain is built from TRBV19 and TRBJ2-1; 14 positions match TRBD2. This CDR3 comprises 20 residues. J was trimmed by 6 bases and V by 1 base; bases with no gene match: 14. Germline V gene data show CDR1 as LNHDA and CDR2 as SQIVND (reference sequence). CDR3 region: CASSIGPGLAGDIGSNEQFF. The DNA of the CDR3 is TGTGCCAGTAGTATAGGACCGGGACTAGCGGGAGATATCGGTTCCAATGAGCAGTTCTTC.

The chain uses TRBV28 and TRBJ1-5; 7 bases line up with TRBD1. CDR1 is MDHEN, CDR2 SYDVKM, per germline. The J segment lost 6 bases and the V segment lost 6 bases, leaving 11 bases of the junction unmatched. There are 15 residues in the CDR3. CDR3 amino acids: CASSKRGRVGQPQHF. The CDR3 bases are TGTGCCAGCAGCAAGAGGGGGCGGGTAGGTCAGCCCCAGCATTTT.

This clone has a handful of counts. The chain joins TRBV2 to TRBJ2-5; 7 nucleotides match TRBD2. Germline V lookup: CDR1 SNHLY, CDR2 FYNNEI. V was pared by 0 bases and J by 2 bases, with 6 bases of the junction left unmatched. The CDR3 has 16 amino acids. The CDR3 here is CASSEAGSSGQETQYF. As DNA, the CDR3 is TGTGCCAGCAGTGAAGCTGGATCTAGCGGACAAGAGACCCAGTACTTC.

This sequence joins TRBV6-5 and TRBJ2-1, with D perhaps matching TRBD2 (5 bases). This CDR3 spans 15 amino acids. Germline values: CDR1 MNHEY, CDR2 SVGAGI. Between the trimmed V and J ends, which lost 2 bases and 1 base, there was a span of 9 bases. The CDR3 region has the DNA TGTGCCAGCAGTTACCTCCGGGGTTCCTACAATGAGCAGTTCTTC. Protein product: CASSYLRGSYNEQFF.

V and J are TRBV28 and TRBJ1-1; D call uncertain. The CDR3 consists of 13 residues. Trimming left V 7 bases short and J 3 bases short, with 12 bases between. Germline CDR1 is MDHEN and CDR2 is SYDVKM. CDR3 sequence (DNA): TGTGCCAGCATCCTTGAACCGGACACTGAAGCTTTCTTT. Translating gives CASILEPDTEAFF.

The chain recombines TRBV28 with TRBJ1-5; tentative D call: TRBD1 (5 bases). The CDR3 runs 15 residues. CDR1 is MDHEN and CDR2 is SYDVKM in the germline V gene. The V end lost 4 bases, the J end lost 0 bases, and 10 bases lay between the germline ends. The CDR3 here is CASSSWTNSNQPQHF. CDR3 nucleotides: TGTGCCAGCAGTTCCTGGACAAATAGCAATCAGCCCCAGCATTTT.

This clone was counted between two and nine times. The gene calls are TRBV27 and TRBJ1-2, with D maybe TRBD1 (5 bases). The CDR3 loop spans 12 amino acids. CDR1 is MNHEY and CDR2 is SMNVEV in the germline V gene (reference sequence). Deletions cut 0 bases from V and 8 bases from J, with 7 bases between. As DNA, the CDR3 is TGTGCCAGCAGTTTATCGGGGGGGGGCTACACCTTC. This translates into CASSLSGGGYTF.

The chain joins TRBV18 to TRBJ2-5; 7 bases fit TRBD2. The CDR3 is 15 residues long. Looked up from germline, CDR1 is KGHSH and CDR2 is LQKENI. The V and J ends lost 3 bases and 2 bases, in that order; junction bases with no gene match: 6. In DNA form, the CDR3 reads TGTGCCAGCTCACCCGAGGTCGGGGGGCAAGAGACCCAGTACTTC. It codes for CASSPEVGGQETQYF.

The chain employs TRBV6-6 and TRBJ1-1; a weak D match, TRBD1 (6 bases). The CDR3 contains 14 residues. Trimming took 6 bases from V and 1 from J, leaving 12 bases between them. In germline, CDR1 is MNHNY, CDR2 SVGAGI (reference sequence). Written as DNA, the CDR3 is TGTGCCAGCAGCGATCGGACAGAGAACACTGAAGCTTTCTTT. It specifies CASSDRTENTEAFF.

The V and J genes are TRBV6-6 and TRBJ2-2; D might be TRBD2 (6 bases). V shed 8 bases and J shed 3 bases, with 13 bases lying between them. Germline V CDR1 and CDR2: MNHNY, SVGAGI (reference sequence). The CDR3 runs to 14 residues. As DNA, the CDR3 is TGTGCCAGCGCACTCGGGAGTGACACCGGGGAGCTGTTTTTT. This gives the protein CASALGSDTGELFF.

This chain links TRBV5-1 with TRBJ2-1; 8 bases align to TRBD2. Germline V lookup: CDR1 SGHRS, CDR2 YFSETQ. With V trimmed by 0 bases and J by 4 bases, 3 bases remained unmatched. There are 15 residues in the CDR3. The CDR3, as DNA: TGCGCCAGCAGCTTGGGTAGCGGGGAGTACAATGAGCAGTTCTTC. Protein product: CASSLGSGEYNEQFF. The whole variable domain, filled in from reference TRBV5-1 and TRBJ2-1, reads KAGVTQTPRYLIKTRGQQVTLSCSPISGHRSVSWYQQTPGQGLQFLFEYFSETQRNKGNFPGRFSGRQFSNSRSEMNVSTLELGDSALYLCASSLGSGEYNEQFFGPGTRLTVL.